This T cell receptor beta chain was retrieved from a study of regulatory T cells in long-lasting Graves disease. In the study overall: Positive TSH receptor antibodies alongside over 5 years of antithyroid drugs were what marked Graves' disease as persistent.

Construction of the TCR beta libraries employed iRepertoire HTBI primers in conjunction with Arm-PCR of CDR3 regions. TCRdb re-derived calls from the multiplex PCR reads in MiXCR, one entry per CDR3 protein. The sample has almost 350,000 distinct CDR3 sequences, about 20% seen once; the top ten hold about 29%. Study-wide points: It is possible that accuracy was reduced by the small size of the sample. Peripheral blood was the sole material, not thyroid tissue. TRBV28 was favored in persistent disease, as were TRBJ1-2 and TRBJ2-5.

With respect to this clonotype: Antigen: not known.

Indicated time point: persistent/refractory GD, antithyroid drugs over 5 years with positive TRAb. Extracted RNA from PBMCs served as the source of the TCR library. Germline V gene sequence: CDR1 MNHEY, CDR2 SMNVEV (reference sequence). The CDR3 consists of 13 residues. V was clipped by 2 bases and J by 1 base, with 5 bases between them. This specimen was peripheral blood mononuclear cells (PBMCs), taken when the disease was refractory, from a patient treated with antithyroid drugs. This receptor was taken from a female donor with Graves disease. The chain couples TRBV27 to TRBJ2-5; D is uncertain. The CDR3 loop reads CASSLRTQETQYF. Here the CDR3 DNA reads TGTGCCAGCAGTTTAAGGACCCAAGAGACCCAGTACTTC.